One sample yielded the 16 T cell receptor beta chains listed below, sequenced in a study of blood T cell repertoires in COVID-19. The repertoire was sequenced with immunoSEQ multiplex PCR; TCRdb's copy has only in-frame clones and lacks some. This sample carries over 150,000 clones, roughly nine tenths of them seen once, and the ten largest clones take 0.95% to 1.3%. Sequenced: peripheral blood. Receptors originate from a man aged 25-45 years with acute or convalescent COVID-19.

This chain links TRBV6-2 or TRBV6-3 with TRBJ2-7; D ambiguous. CDR3 length equals 16 residues. V lost 6 bases and J 3 bases, leaving 21 bases between the germline ends. The germline V gene encodes CDR1 MNHEY and CDR2 SVGEGT. Here the CDR3 reads CASSARLQREIYEQYF. DNA of the CDR3: TGTGCCAGCAGCGCTAGACTCCAACGAGAGATCTACGAGCAGTACTTC.

This chain links TRBV2 with TRBJ1-5; 8 bases are shared with TRBD1. The CDR3 covers 17 residues. Germline V CDR1 and CDR2: SNHLY, FYNNEI. The ends lost 2 bases at V and 4 bases at J; junction bases unmatched: 10. For the CDR3, the DNA is TGTGCCAGCAGTGAAAAAGACAGGGGCGGCGCGAATCAGCCCCAGCATTTT. Translated, it gives CASSEKDRGGANQPQHF.

The CDR3 reads CASSLQAANYGYTF. CDR3 nucleotide sequence: TGTGCCAGCAGCTTACAGGCAGCTAACTATGGCTACACCTTC. V is TRBV7-2 and J is TRBJ1-2; no reliable D call. The germline gives CDR1 SGHTA, CDR2 FQGNSA. The length of the CDR3 is 14 residues. V lost 2 bases to trimming and J lost 0 bases, with 7 bases between them.

The CDR3 sequence is CSVRGQSQNIQYF. DNA of the CDR3: TGCAGCGTGAGGGGACAGAGCCAAAACATTCAGTACTTC. The V call is TRBV29-1, the J call TRBJ2-4; the match to TRBD1 covers 7 bases. Per the germline V gene, CDR1 is SQVTM and CDR2 is ANQGSEA. V was pared by 6 bases and J by 5 bases, with 7 bases of the junction left unmatched. The length of the CDR3 is 13 residues.

This clone has just a few counts. The rearrangement uses TRBV7-2 and TRBJ1-3; D is perhaps TRBD1 (5 bases). In germline, CDR1 is SGHTA, CDR2 FQGNSA. The CDR3 runs to 14 residues. The germline V and J ends were trimmed by 5 bases and 4 bases, with 12 bases remaining between them. The chain's CDR3 is CASSPNYRGNTIYF. Written as DNA, the CDR3 is TGTGCCAGCAGCCCGAACTACAGGGGAAACACCATATATTTT.

This chain connects TRBV18 to TRBJ2-5; possibly TRBD1 for D (5 bases). The V end was cut by 3 bases, the J end by 1 base, with 12 bases between. The CDR3 has 15 residues. Germline CDR1 is KGHSH and CDR2 is LQKENI. CDR3 in DNA: TGTGCCAGCTCACCGAACGGACACTCCCAAGAGACCCAGTACTTC. Translation: CASSPNGHSQETQYF.

This sequence joins TRBV19 and TRBJ2-1, with 11 bases fitting TRBD2. Germline V gene lookup returns CDR1 LNHDA and CDR2 SQIVND (reference sequence). This CDR3 has 15 residues. J was trimmed by 5 bases and V by 6 bases; bases with no gene match: 6. CDR3 bases: TGTGCCAGTAGCGCCACTAGCGGGAGCAACAATGAGCAGTTCTTC. This gives the protein CASSATSGSNNEQFF.

This clone appeared once. The chain couples TRBV19 to TRBJ1-2; TRBD1 matches 11 bases. The CDR3 has 16 residues. Trimming cost V 6 bases and J 4 bases; bases outside gene matches: 10. CDR1 LNHDA and CDR2 SQIVND come from the germline V gene (reference sequence). The CDR3 is CASSRTTGTGGYGYTF. The CDR3 DNA reads as TGTGCCAGTAGCCGAACTACTGGGACAGGGGGCTATGGCTACACCTTC.

The chain employs TRBV7-8 and TRBJ2-2; TRBD1 is a possible D gene (7 bases). Trimming removed 5 bases from V and 9 bases from J, with 19 bases in between. Germline V gene sequence: CDR1 SGHVS, CDR2 FQNEAQ. This CDR3 has 15 residues. The CDR3 here is CASSLSETGRRELFF. CDR3 DNA sequence: TGTGCCAGCAGCCTTAGCGAGACAGGGAGGCGGGAGCTGTTTTTT. The full variable domain, rest sourced from reference TRBV7-8 and TRBJ2-2, is GAGVSQSPRYKVAKRGQDVALRCDPISGHVSLFWYQQALGQGPEFLTYFQNEAQLDKSGLPSDRFFAERPEGSVSTLKIQRTQQEDSAVYLCASSLSETGRRELFFGEGSRLTVL.

V is TRBV3-1 (or the pseudogene TRBV3-2) and J is TRBJ2-7, with no clear D. Trimming removed 2 bases from V and 4 bases from J, with 6 bases in between. The germline gives CDR1 LGHDT, CDR2 YNNKEL (reference sequence). CDR3 length equals 12 residues. The CDR3 nucleotides read TGTGCCAGCAGCCAAACTCTTTACGAGCAGTACTTC. This codes for CASSQTLYEQYF.

The CDR3 bases are TGTGCCAGCAGCGCGGGGACAGGCCCCACTAATGAAAAACTGTTTTTT. It codes for CASSAGTGPTNEKLFF. The chain uses TRBV9 and TRBJ1-4; 8 nucleotides match TRBD1. Germline values: CDR1 SGDLS, CDR2 YYNGEE. CDR3 size: 16 residues. V lost 3 bases, J lost 2 bases, and 6 bases stayed unmatched. Combining the CDR3 with reference TRBV9 and TRBJ1-4 gives the whole variable domain DSGVTQTPKHLITATGQRVTLRCSPRSGDLSVYWYQQSLDQGLQFLIQYYNGEERAKGNILERFSAQQFPDLHSELNLSSLELGDSALYFCASSAGTGPTNEKLFFGSGTQLSVL.

V and J are TRBV12-3 or TRBV12-4 and TRBJ1-2, with D unresolved. The V end was cut by 2 bases, the J end by 8 bases, with 9 bases between. The CDR3 covers 12 residues. CDR3 nucleotides: TGTGCCAGCAGTTTATATGTTCGGGGCTACACCTTC. It encodes CASSLYVRGYTF.

The chain carries TRBV7-2 and TRBJ2-3; 9 bases align to TRBD2. The junction had 12 bases not matched to a gene; V was cut back by 5 bases and J by 0 bases. The germline V gene has CDR1 SGHTA and CDR2 FQGNSA. This CDR3 is 18 amino acids long. This CDR3 reads CASSARGSGGPSTDTQYF. CDR3 sequence (DNA): TGTGCCAGCAGCGCCCGTGGTAGCGGGGGACCTAGCACAGATACGCAGTATTTT.

For the CDR3, the DNA is TGTGCCAGCAGCCAACCACGGTGGGGGGGCCTCGCGGGGACCCAGTACTTC. Translating gives CASSQPRWGGLAGTQYF. V usage is TRBV3-1 (or the pseudogene TRBV3-2) and J usage is TRBJ2-5; D is possibly TRBD2 (7 bases). CDR3 size: 17 residues. The germline V and J ends were trimmed by 2 bases and 7 bases, with 23 bases remaining between them. CDR1 is LGHDT and CDR2 is YNNKEL in the germline V gene (reference sequence).

The chain carries TRBV10-1 and TRBJ1-1, with D perhaps matching TRBD1 (5 bases). V gave up 0 bases and J gave up 5 bases, with 10 bases separating them. CDR3 length: 14 residues. Germline lookup yields CDR1 WNHNN and CDR2 SYGVQD (reference sequence). CDR3 DNA: TGCGCCAGCAGTGAGTCTAGGGGAAGGACTGAAGCTTTCTTT. This translates into CASSESRGRTEAFF.

The gene calls are TRBV9 and TRBJ2-5; TRBD1 matches at 9 bases. Trimming removed 4 bases from V and 5 bases from J; junction bases left unmatched: 9. The CDR3 covers 15 residues. CDR1 and CDR2 (germline): SGDLS, YYNGEE. As DNA, the CDR3 is TGTGCCAGCAGCCTCCGGACAGGGGAATGGGAGACCCAGTACTTC. Translating it yields CASSLRTGEWETQYF.